This TCR beta chain was documented in a study of cytomegalovirus exposure and HLA in healthy donors. Study-wide context: Sequencing of 150 million to 200 million T cells in an earlier analysis found more than 100 million unique TCR beta sequences.

Points from the study as a whole: A later analysis found that most CMV-associated TCR beta chains appeared HLA-restricted. Despite most TCR sequences being rare, some public TCRs occurred in many donors.

The PCR ran on 60 Vbeta and 13 Jbeta primers. Some clones are missing from TCRdb's copy, which holds only in-frame ones; the method was immunoSEQ multiplex PCR. The data contain approximately 150,000 clones, approximately 90% of them singletons. Germline CDR1 SGHNT, CDR2 YYREEE (reference sequence). V was pared by 0 bases and J by 0 bases, with 5 bases of the junction left unmatched. CDR3 length: 17 residues. Remarks on this clone: Its specificity is not known. Other DNA sequences within the sample encode an identical CDR3.

The gene calls are TRBV5-4 and TRBJ2-1; 8 positions agree with TRBD2. The source is a woman aged 25-40 years in good health and CMV-seronegative. Input material: PBMCs. The DNA for the CDR3 is TGTGCCAGCAGCTTGGTTCGCGGGAGGAGCTCCTACAATGAGCAGTTCTTC. Its protein is CASSLVRGRSSYNEQFF.